Presented here are 4 T cell receptor beta chains from one specimen sequenced in a study of blood T cells in healthy people across ages. A second about 6 to 11 cycle PCR used barcoded and J-beta primers. TCRdb reanalysed the 5' RACE reads using MiXCR and keeps one entry per CDR3 protein. Of under 2,000,000 distinct CDR3 sequences in the sample, around 50% were seen once. The source material was blood. The receptors stem from a woman aged 35 to 49 in good health.

The chain couples TRBV27 to TRBJ2-7; D uncertain. This CDR3 region has 14 residues. CDR1 and CDR2 from the germline V gene are MNHEY and SMNVEV (reference sequence). The V and J ends lost 5 bases and 0 bases respectively, with 11 bases between them. The CDR3 nucleotides read TGTGCCAGCAGTACGTCCAGGAGCTCCTACGAGCAGTACTTC. This sequence encodes CASSTSRSSYEQYF.

This CDR3 is CSASTSGYF. As DNA, the CDR3 is TGCAGTGCCTCGACTAGCGGGTACTTC. The V gene is TRBV20-1, the J gene TRBJ2-5, with 9 bases identical to TRBD2. The germline V gene has CDR1 DFQATT and CDR2 SNEGSKA (reference sequence). With V trimmed by 6 bases and J by 13 bases, 3 bases remained unmatched. CDR3 size: 9 residues.

This chain connects TRBV7-6 to TRBJ1-1; D possibly corresponds to TRBD1 (5 bases). V lost 1 base and J 4 bases, leaving 10 bases between the germline ends. This CDR3 is 14 amino acids long. CDR1 and CDR2 (germline): SGHVS, FNYEAQ. CDR3 region: CASSLGDLPTEAFF. The CDR3 bases are TGTGCCAGCAGCTTAGGGGACCTTCCCACTGAAGCTTTCTTT.

V is TRBV3-1 and J is TRBJ2-3; the D is unclear. Germline V gene data show CDR1 as LGHDT and CDR2 as YNNKEL (reference sequence). V was shortened by 0 bases and J by 2 bases, with 12 bases between the two germline ends. CDR3 length: 16 amino acids. CDR3 nucleotide sequence: TGTGCCAGCAGCCAAGAGGTCCAGAGATACACAGATACGCAGTATTTT. This sequence encodes CASSQEVQRYTDTQYF.